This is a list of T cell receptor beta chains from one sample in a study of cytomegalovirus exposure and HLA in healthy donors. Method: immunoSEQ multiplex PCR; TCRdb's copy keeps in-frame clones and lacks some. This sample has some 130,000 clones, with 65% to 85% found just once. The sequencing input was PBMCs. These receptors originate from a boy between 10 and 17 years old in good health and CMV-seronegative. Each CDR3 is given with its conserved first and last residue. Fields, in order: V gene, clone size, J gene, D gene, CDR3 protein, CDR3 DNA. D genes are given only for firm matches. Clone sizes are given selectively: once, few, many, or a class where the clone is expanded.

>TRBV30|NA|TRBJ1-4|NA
CAWRRRLGGEKLFF
TGTGCCTGGAGAAGACGACTCGGTGGTGAAAAACTGTTTTTT
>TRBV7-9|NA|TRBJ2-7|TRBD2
CASSLWGGDHEQYF
TGTGCCAGCAGCTTATGGGGAGGGGACCACGAGCAGTACTTC
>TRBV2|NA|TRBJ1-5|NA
CASSDLQGGNQPQHF
TGTGCCAGCAGTGATCTACAGGGAGGCAATCAGCCCCAGCATTTT
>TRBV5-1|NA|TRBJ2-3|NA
CASSPRGDTQYF
TGCGCCAGCAGCCCGAGAGGGGATACGCAGTATTTT
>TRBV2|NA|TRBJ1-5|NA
CASSEVSGVYQPQHF
TGTGCCAGCAGTGAAGTCTCAGGGGTTTATCAGCCCCAGCATTTT
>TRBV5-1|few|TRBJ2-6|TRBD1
CASSGRDRLSGANVLTF
TGCGCCAGCAGTGGCCGGGACAGGCTCTCTGGGGCCAACGTCCTGACTTTC
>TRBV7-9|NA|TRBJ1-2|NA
CASSSESYGYTF
TGTGCCAGCAGCTCGGAGTCCTATGGCTACACCTTC
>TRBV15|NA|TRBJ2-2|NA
CATSGGFIGDTGELFF
TGTGCCACCAGCGGGGGGTTTATCGGGGACACCGGGGAGCTGTTTTTT
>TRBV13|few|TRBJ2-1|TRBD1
CASSPSGQGRNEQFF
TGTGCCAGCAGCCCGTCGGGACAGGGAAGGAATGAGCAGTTCTTC
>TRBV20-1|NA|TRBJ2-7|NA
CSADRGYEQYF
TGCAGTGCCGACCGGGGCTACGAGCAGTACTTC
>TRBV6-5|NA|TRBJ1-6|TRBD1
CASSYGQGNSPLHF
TGTGCCAGCAGTTATGGACAGGGCAATTCACCCCTCCACTTT
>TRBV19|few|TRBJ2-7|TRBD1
CASSIEGQGEQYF
TGTGCCAGTAGTATAGAAGGACAGGGCGAGCAGTACTTC
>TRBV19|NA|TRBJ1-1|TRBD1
CASSTYGTGNTEAFF
TGTGCCAGTAGCACCTACGGGACAGGGAACACTGAAGCTTTCTTT
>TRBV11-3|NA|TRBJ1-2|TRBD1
CASSLGDRALSYGYTF
TGTGCCAGCAGCTTAGGGGACAGGGCTCTTTCCTATGGCTACACCTTC
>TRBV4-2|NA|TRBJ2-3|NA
CASSQDRAVGDFSTDTQYF
TGTGCCAGCAGCCAAGATCGGGCGGTAGGGGATTTTAGCACAGATACGCAGTATTTT
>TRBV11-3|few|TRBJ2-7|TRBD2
CASSLVTSDSYEQYF
TGTGCCAGCAGCTTAGTAACTAGCGACTCCTACGAGCAGTACTTC
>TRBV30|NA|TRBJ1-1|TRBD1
CAWSVLGGHTEAFF
TGTGCCTGGAGTGTACTAGGGGGCCACACTGAAGCTTTCTTT
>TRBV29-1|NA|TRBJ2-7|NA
CSVPGRRQGEQYF
TGCAGCGTTCCTGGGAGGAGACAAGGCGAGCAGTACTTC
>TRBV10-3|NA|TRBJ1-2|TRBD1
CAAFRDRGNYGYTF
TGTGCCGCTTTCCGGGACAGGGGCAACTATGGCTACACCTTC
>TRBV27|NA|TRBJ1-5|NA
CASSLLSGAGNQPQHF
TGTGCCAGCAGTTTACTTTCAGGGGCAGGGAATCAGCCCCAGCATTTT
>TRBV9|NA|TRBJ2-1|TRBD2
CASSDSGSWGNEQFF
TGTGCCAGCAGCGATAGCGGGAGTTGGGGCAATGAGCAGTTCTTC
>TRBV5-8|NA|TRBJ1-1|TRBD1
CAADRAATEAFF
TGTGCCGCCGACAGGGCAGCAACTGAAGCTTTCTTT
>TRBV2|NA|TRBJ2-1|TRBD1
CASTDRAATNEQFF
TGTGCCTCCACGGACAGGGCAGCTACCAATGAGCAGTTCTTC
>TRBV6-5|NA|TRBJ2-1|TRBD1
CASSDLGQLNNEQFF
TGTGCCAGCAGCGACTTGGGACAGCTAAACAATGAGCAGTTCTTC
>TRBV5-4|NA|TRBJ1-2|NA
CASRPPGQDYGYTF
TGTGCCAGCAGACCACCGGGACAAGACTATGGCTACACCTTC
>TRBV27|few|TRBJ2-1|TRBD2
CASSPGGVAGLENEQFF
TGTGCCAGCAGCCCTGGGGGGGTAGCGGGCTTGGAGAATGAGCAGTTCTTC
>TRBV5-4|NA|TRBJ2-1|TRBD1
CASSLAGTGVYNEQFF
TGTGCCAGCAGCTTGGCAGGGACAGGGGTCTACAATGAGCAGTTCTTC
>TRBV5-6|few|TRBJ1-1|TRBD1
CASSMDRMNTEAFF
TGTGCCAGCAGCATGGACAGGATGAACACTGAAGCTTTCTTT
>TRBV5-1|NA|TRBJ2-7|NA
CASSRQGSSYEQYF
TGCGCCAGCAGCAGGCAGGGCTCCTCCTACGAGCAGTACTTC
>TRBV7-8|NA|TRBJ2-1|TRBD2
CASSFGTSGRYNEQFF
TGTGCCAGCAGCTTTGGGACTAGCGGGAGATACAATGAGCAGTTCTTC
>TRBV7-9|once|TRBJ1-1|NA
CASSLSGQGAFF
TGTGCCAGCAGCTTGTCAGGTCAGGGAGCTTTCTTT
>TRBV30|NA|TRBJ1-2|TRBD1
CAWSARTGIGYTF
TGTGCCTGGAGTGCCCGGACAGGGATAGGCTACACCTTC
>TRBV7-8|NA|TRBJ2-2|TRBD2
CASSLGRLAGAGELFF
TGTGCCAGCAGCTTAGGTCGGCTAGCGGGAGCCGGGGAGCTGTTTTTT
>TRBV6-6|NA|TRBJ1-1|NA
CASSQMNTEAFF
TGTGCCAGCAGTCAGATGAACACTGAAGCTTTCTTT
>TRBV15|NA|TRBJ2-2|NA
CATSFSGAGWSTGELFF
TGTGCCACCAGCTTCTCAGGGGCAGGGTGGAGCACCGGGGAGCTGTTTTTT
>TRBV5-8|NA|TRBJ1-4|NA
CASRHNEKLFF
TGTGCCAGCCGACATAATGAAAAACTGTTTTTT
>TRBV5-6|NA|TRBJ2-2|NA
CASSWGPPNTGELFF
TGTGCCAGCAGCTGGGGCCCCCCGAACACCGGGGAGCTGTTTTTT
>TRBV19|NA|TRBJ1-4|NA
CATGGWRANEKLFF
TGTGCTACCGGAGGGTGGAGGGCTAATGAAAAACTGTTTTTT
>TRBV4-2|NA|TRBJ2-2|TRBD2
CASSQGTRNTGELFF
TGTGCCAGCAGCCAAGGGACTAGGAACACCGGGGAGCTGTTTTTT
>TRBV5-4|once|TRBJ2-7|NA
CASSLGGDPYEQYF
TGTGCCAGCAGCTTGGGCGGGGACCCCTACGAGCAGTACTTC
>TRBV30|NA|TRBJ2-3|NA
CAWTRLGTAADTQYF
TGTGCCTGGACGAGGCTAGGCACCGCAGCAGATACGCAGTATTTT
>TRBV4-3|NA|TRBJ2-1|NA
CASSQDRLVGLKQFF
TGCGCCAGCAGCCAAGATCGGTTAGTTGGGCTCAAGCAGTTCTTC
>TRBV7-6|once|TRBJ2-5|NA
CASSLGAGKSLETQYF
TGTGCCAGCAGCTTAGGGGCAGGGAAATCATTGGAGACCCAGTACTTC
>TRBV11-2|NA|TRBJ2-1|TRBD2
CATELAGTNEQFF
TGTGCCACCGAACTAGCGGGAACCAATGAGCAGTTCTTC
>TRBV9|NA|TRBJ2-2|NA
CASSGGQSFGELFF
TGTGCCAGCAGCGGCGGACAGAGTTTCGGGGAGCTGTTTTTT
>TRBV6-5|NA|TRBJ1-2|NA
CASSTPRDTLNGYTF
TGTGCCAGCAGTACCCCCCGGGACACCTTGAATGGCTACACCTTC
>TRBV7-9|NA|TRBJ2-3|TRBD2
CASSPWGSGSRSTDTQYF
TGTGCCAGCAGCCCTTGGGGTAGCGGGAGCAGAAGCACAGATACGCAGTATTTT
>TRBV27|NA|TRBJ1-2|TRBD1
CASSLRGTGFGYTF
TGTGCCAGCAGTTTAAGAGGGACAGGATTTGGCTACACCTTC
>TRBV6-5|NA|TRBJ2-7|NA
CASSYGDYREQYF
TGTGCCAGCAGCTACGGAGATTACCGCGAGCAGTACTTC
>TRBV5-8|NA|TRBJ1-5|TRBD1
CASSDMTGGQPQHF
TGTGCCAGCAGCGACATGACAGGGGGCCAGCCCCAGCATTTT
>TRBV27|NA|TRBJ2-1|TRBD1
CASSFGTGSYNEQFF
TGTGCCAGCAGTTTCGGGACAGGGTCTTACAATGAGCAGTTCTTC
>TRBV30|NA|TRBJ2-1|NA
CATSSVDSYNEQFF
TGTGCCACAAGTAGCGTAGACTCCTACAATGAGCAGTTCTTC
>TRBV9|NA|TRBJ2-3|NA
CASSVTGTDTQYF
TGTGCCAGCAGCGTAACGGGGACAGATACGCAGTATTTT
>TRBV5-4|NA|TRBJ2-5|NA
CASSLGSGVETQYF
TGTGCCAGCAGCTTGGGTTCGGGGGTAGAGACCCAGTACTTC
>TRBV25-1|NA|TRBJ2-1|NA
CASSDYDRRSQFF
TGTGCCAGCAGTGACTACGACAGGCGGTCACAGTTCTTC